The source of this T cell receptor (beta chain) is a study of T cells in Graves' hyperthyroidism and ophthalmopathy. On the basis of clinical symptoms, serum thyroxine and TRAb, thyroid ultrasound and orbital computed tomography, diagnoses were made. The CDR3 length is 15 residues. V lost 5 bases, J lost 4 bases, and 7 bases stayed unmatched. In germline, CDR1 is PRHDT, CDR2 FYEKMQ (reference sequence). Using RNA transcripts as the source, TCR beta CDR3 regions were amplified. The TCR CDR3 first-round RT-PCR relied on the HTBI primer set. MiXCR, run by TCRdb on the multiplex PCR reads, gives a single entry per CDR3 protein. The data show under 550,000 distinct CDR3 sequences, with 12% to 15% seen just once and about 5% held by the top ten.

This TCR was sampled from a young woman with Graves' hyperthyroidism. The gene calls are TRBV13 and TRBJ1-1; 10 bases are shared with TRBD1. The sample consisted of blood. CDR3 protein: CASSPADRGVTEAFF. The DNA of the CDR3 is TGTGCCAGCAGCCCGGCGGACAGGGGGGTCACTGAAGCTTTCTTT. Together with reference TRBV13 and TRBJ1-1, the CDR3 gives the full variable domain: AAGVIQSPRHLIKEKRETATLKCYPIPRHDTVYWYQQGPGQDPQFLISFYEKMQSDKGSIPDRFSAQQFSDYHSELNMSSLELGDSALYFCASSPADRGVTEAFFGQGTRLTVV.